The entry below gives a single T cell receptor (beta chain) sequence along with its context. The data were obtained in a study of blood T cell repertoires in COVID-19. For the study at large: Samples taken during acute and convalescent COVID-19 were collected in the United States, Italy and Spain. From T cells, B-cell-depleted T cells, or PBMCs came the material, which was cDNA or gDNA.

Looked up from germline, CDR1 is SNHLY and CDR2 is FYNNEI. CDR3 length: 14 residues. With 2 bases clipped from V and 0 bases from J, the junction kept 0 bases outside the gene matches. Method: immunoSEQ multiplex PCR; TCRdb's copy keeps in-frame clones and lacks some. The repertoire holds about 80,000 clones, with about 80% as singletons. The sequenced sample was peripheral blood. The rearrangement joins TRBV2 to TRBJ2-7; TRBD1 agrees at 8 bases. This clonotype was obtained from a man aged 50 to 59 with active or convalescent COVID-19. The chain's CDR3 is CASSEQGASYEQYF. DNA of the CDR3: TGTGCCAGCAGTGAACAGGGGGCCTCCTACGAGCAGTACTTC.